This T cell receptor (beta chain) was captured in a study of T cells in Graves' hyperthyroidism and ophthalmopathy. This CDR3 has 12 residues. Per the germline V gene, CDR1 is GTSNPN and CDR2 is SVGIG (reference sequence). This clonotype was recorded many times. The junction does not match germline at one end; this may be a read error. TCR beta CDR3 sequences were amplified from RNA transcripts. In the first-round RT-PCR of the TCR CDR3, the HTBI primer set was used. Using its own MiXCR run on the multiplex PCR reads, TCRdb lists one record per CDR3 protein. Of about 560,000 distinct CDR3 sequences detected, 16% appear once; the ten largest clones hold approximately 20%.

This chain connects TRBV30 to TRBJ1-1; TRBD1 is a possible D gene (5 bases). Sequencing used blood. The sequence derives from a woman between 18 and 29 years old with Graves' hyperthyroidism. The CDR3 sequence is CAWGGVNTEAFF. The DNA of the CDR3 is TGCGCCTGGGGGGGAGTGAACACTGAAGCTTTCTTT.